This T cell receptor (beta chain) comes out of a study of cytomegalovirus exposure and HLA in healthy donors. Primers for the PCR totalled 60 Vbeta and 13 Jbeta. Generated by immunoSEQ multiplex PCR, the TCRdb table keeps only in-frame clones and is missing some. The sample consists of 150,000 to 200,000 clones, approximately 73% of them appearing once. V trimming: 6 bases; J trimming: 5 bases; junction bases outside the gene matches: 6. This CDR3 spans 14 amino acids. The germline V gene encodes CDR1 SGHNT and CDR2 YYREEE (reference sequence). The chain employs TRBV5-4 and TRBJ2-1; 9 bases map to TRBD1. The sequenced sample was PBMCs. This clonotype originated in a woman aged 25 to 39 in good health and CMV-seropositive. This CDR3 is CASTVGQGDNEQFF. The CDR3 DNA reads TGTGCCAGCACTGTGGGACAGGGTGACAATGAGCAGTTCTTC.